This entry concerns a single TCR beta chain. Its antigen is undetermined. These data belong to a study of cytomegalovirus exposure and HLA in healthy donors. Whole-study findings and limits: Most TCR sequences were rare, but some public TCRs occurred in many donors. In vitro testing confirmed three CMV-associated chains as specific for CMV antigens. Further analysis, carried out later, found HLA-associated TCR beta chains more clonally expanded than equally common other chains.

The PCR made use of 60 Vbeta and 13 Jbeta primers. Using immunoSEQ multiplex PCR, the repertoire was profiled, and TCRdb retains in-frame clones only, with some absent. Here the sample spans around 150,000 clones, around 63% being singletons. Trimming at V came to 2 bases and at J to 3 bases, leaving 7 bases not matched to a gene. The germline V gene has CDR1 SGHAT and CDR2 FQNNGV. The CDR3 contains 15 residues. The gene calls are TRBV11-2 and TRBJ2-7; 7 bases fit TRBD2. This TCR was recovered from a human donor in good health. Sequences were obtained from PBMCs. The DNA of the CDR3 is TGTGCCAGCAGCTTATGGACTAGTCGGGTCTACGAGCAGTACTTC. This translates into CASSLWTSRVYEQYF.